Below, one T cell receptor beta chain is given with its context. Its target is unknown. These data belong to a study of T cell responses to AZD1222 COVID-19 vaccine. The study's findings and limits: It was only a handful of AZD1222 recipients who were seropositive at baseline.

Assay used: immunoSEQ multiplex PCR; TCRdb lists only in-frame clones, some missing. This table holds over 90,000 clones, roughly 88% found once. The CDR3 contains 16 residues. The germline V gene has CDR1 LNHDA and CDR2 SQIVND (reference sequence). V was cut by 3 bases and J by 4 bases, with 18 bases left in between. The chain recombines TRBV19 with TRBJ1-2; D is perhaps TRBD1 (5 bases). The specimen was peripheral blood, collected on day 0 of AZD1222 vaccination. The clonotype comes from an adult in good health. DNA of the CDR3: TGTGCCAGTAGTATGGCGGGCTTTAACCAGGGCTATGGCTACACCTTC. Its translation is CASSMAGFNQGYGYTF. Full variable domain (missing parts from reference TRBV19 and TRBJ1-2): DGGITQSPKYLFRKEGQNVTLSCEQNLNHDAMYWYRQDPGQGLRLIYYSQIVNDFQKGDIAEGYSVSREKKESFPLTVTSAQKNPTAFYLCASSMAGFNQGYGYTFGSGTRLTVV.